This paragraph reports one T cell receptor (beta chain). The target antigen is unknown. V was clipped by 6 bases and J by 1 base, with 13 bases between them. There are 14 residues in the CDR3. Germline V CDR1 and CDR2: SGHRS, YFSETQ. The data were produced by immunoSEQ multiplex PCR, yet TCRdb's version contains in-frame clones alone and is incomplete. The sample has about 90,000 clones, about 91% seen once. This sample stems from a study of graft-versus-host responses after intestinal transplantation. For the study at large: All recipients were transplanted with multivisceral, liver-intestinal, or isolated intestinal grafts. Study results and caveats: An association linked early post-transplant HvG declines with peak circulating GvH clone levels.

The sequence was obtained from a human donor who was the organ donor for an intestinal transplant. This sample comprised unstimulated CD4+ T cells sorted from spleen or lymph node cells, obtained before transplant. The V call is TRBV5-1, the J call TRBJ2-5; TRBD2 is a possible D gene (5 bases). The CDR3 sequence: CASTPAGGQETQYF. CDR3 in DNA: TGCGCCAGCACCCCTGCGGGCGGCCAAGAGACCCAGTACTTC. Combining the CDR3 with reference TRBV5-1 and TRBJ2-5 gives the whole variable domain KAGVTQTPRYLIKTRGQQVTLSCSPISGHRSVSWYQQTPGQGLQFLFEYFSETQRNKGNFPGRFSGRQFSNSRSEMNVSTLELGDSALYLCASTPAGGQETQYFGPGTRLLVL.